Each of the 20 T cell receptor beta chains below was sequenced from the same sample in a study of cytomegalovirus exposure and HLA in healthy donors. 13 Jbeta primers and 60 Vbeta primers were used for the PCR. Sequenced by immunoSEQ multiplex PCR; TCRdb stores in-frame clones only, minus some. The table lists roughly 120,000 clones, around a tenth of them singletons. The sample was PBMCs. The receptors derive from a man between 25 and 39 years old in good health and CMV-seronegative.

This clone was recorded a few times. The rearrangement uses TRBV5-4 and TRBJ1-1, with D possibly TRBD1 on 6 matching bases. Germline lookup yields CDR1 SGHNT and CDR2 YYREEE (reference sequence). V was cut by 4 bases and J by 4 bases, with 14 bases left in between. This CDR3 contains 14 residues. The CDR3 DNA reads TGTGCCAGCAGCATTACAGGGAAGGGCACTGAAGCTTTCTTT. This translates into CASSITGKGTEAFF.

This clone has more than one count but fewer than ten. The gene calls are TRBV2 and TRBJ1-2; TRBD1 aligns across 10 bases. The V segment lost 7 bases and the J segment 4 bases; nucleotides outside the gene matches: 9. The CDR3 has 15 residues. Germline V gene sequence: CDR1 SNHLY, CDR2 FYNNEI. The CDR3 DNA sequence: TGTGCCAGCAAGCTGGAGACAGGGGGCGTCTATGGCTACACCTTC. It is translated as CASKLETGGVYGYTF.

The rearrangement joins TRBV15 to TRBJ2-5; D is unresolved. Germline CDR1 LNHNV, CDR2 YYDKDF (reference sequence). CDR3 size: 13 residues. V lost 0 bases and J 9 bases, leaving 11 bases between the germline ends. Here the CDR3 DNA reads TGTGCCACCAGCAGAGAGAGAGGCCGGGCCCAGTACTTC. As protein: CATSRERGRAQYF.

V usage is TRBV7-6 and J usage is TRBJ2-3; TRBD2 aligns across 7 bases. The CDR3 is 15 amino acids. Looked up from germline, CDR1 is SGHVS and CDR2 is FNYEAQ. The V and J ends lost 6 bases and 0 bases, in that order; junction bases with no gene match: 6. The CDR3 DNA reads TGTGCCAGCAGACGTAGACTAGCTAGCACAGATACGCAGTATTTT. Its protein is CASRRRLASTDTQYF.

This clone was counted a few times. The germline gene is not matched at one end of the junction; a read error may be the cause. The DNA for the CDR3 is TGTGCCAGCAGCTTAGTGGGTGGCACTAAAGCTTTCTTT. Amino acids: CASSLVGGTKAFF. The V gene is TRBV7-2, the J gene TRBJ1-1; no clear D gene. Germline loops: CDR1 SGHTA, CDR2 FQGNSA. The CDR3 has 13 residues.

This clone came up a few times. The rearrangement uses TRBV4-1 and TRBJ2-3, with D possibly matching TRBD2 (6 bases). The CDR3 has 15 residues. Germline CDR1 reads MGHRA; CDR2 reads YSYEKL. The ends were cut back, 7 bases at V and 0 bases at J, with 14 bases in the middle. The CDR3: CASNWIADSTDTQYF. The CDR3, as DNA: TGCGCCAGCAATTGGATAGCGGATAGCACAGATACGCAGTATTTT.

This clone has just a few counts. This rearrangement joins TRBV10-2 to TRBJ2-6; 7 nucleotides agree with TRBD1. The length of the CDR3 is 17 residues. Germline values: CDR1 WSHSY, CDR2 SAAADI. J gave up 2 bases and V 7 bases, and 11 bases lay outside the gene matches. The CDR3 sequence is CASTQTRQGAGANVLTF. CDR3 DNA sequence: TGCGCCAGCACCCAAACCCGGCAGGGGGCTGGGGCCAACGTCCTGACTTTC.

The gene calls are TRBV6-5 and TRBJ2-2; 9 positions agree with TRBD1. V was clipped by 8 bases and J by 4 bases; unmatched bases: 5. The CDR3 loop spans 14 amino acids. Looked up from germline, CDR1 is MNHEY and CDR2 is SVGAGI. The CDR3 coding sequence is TGTGCCAGCGGGACAGGGTGGGGCACCGGGGAGCTGTTTTTT. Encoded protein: CASGTGWGTGELFF.

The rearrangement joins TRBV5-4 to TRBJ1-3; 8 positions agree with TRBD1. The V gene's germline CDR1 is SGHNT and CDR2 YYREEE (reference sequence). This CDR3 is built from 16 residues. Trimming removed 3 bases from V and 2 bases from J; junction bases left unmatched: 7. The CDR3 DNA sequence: TGTGCCAGCAGCTCGGGACAGGAGCCTCCTGGAAACACCATATATTTT. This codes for CASSSGQEPPGNTIYF.

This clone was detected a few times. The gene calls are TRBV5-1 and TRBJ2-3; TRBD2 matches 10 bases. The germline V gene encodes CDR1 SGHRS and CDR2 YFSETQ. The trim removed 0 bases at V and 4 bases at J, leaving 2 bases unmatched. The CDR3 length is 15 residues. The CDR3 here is CASSLALAGADTQYF. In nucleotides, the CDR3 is TGCGCCAGCAGCTTGGCGCTAGCGGGGGCAGATACGCAGTATTTT.

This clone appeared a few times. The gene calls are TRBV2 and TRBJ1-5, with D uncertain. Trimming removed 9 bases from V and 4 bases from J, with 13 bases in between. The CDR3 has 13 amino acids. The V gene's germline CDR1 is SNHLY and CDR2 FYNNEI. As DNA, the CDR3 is TGTGCCAGTGAACCAGAGCGGAATCAGCCCCAGCATTTT. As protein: CASEPERNQPQHF.

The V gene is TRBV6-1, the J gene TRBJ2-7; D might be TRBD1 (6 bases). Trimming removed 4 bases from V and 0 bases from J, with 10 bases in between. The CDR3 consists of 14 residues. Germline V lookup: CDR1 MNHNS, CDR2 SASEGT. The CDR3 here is CASSVDSSSYEQYF. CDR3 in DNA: TGTGCCAGCAGTGTGGACAGTAGCTCCTACGAGCAGTACTTC.

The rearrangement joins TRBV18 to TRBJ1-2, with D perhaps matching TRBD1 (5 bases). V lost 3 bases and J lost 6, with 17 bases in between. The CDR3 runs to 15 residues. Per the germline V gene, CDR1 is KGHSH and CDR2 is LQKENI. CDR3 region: CASSPFEGGENGYTF. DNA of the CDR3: TGTGCCAGCTCACCTTTCGAGGGAGGGGAGAATGGCTACACCTTC.

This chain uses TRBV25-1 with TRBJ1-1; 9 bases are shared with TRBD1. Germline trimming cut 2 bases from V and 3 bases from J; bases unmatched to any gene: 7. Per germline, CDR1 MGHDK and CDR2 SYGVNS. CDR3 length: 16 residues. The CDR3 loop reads CASSEITGGYDTEAFF. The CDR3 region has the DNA TGTGCCAGCAGTGAAATTACAGGGGGCTATGACACTGAAGCTTTCTTT.

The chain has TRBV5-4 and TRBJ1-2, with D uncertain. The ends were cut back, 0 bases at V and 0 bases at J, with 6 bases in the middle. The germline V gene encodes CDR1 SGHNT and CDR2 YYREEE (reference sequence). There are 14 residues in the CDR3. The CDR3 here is CASSLAGANYGYTF. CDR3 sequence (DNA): TGTGCCAGCAGCTTGGCCGGAGCTAACTATGGCTACACCTTC.

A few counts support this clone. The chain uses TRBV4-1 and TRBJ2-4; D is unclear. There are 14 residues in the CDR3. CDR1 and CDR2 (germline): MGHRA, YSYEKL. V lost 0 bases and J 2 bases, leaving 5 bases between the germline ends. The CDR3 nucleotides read TGCGCCAGCAGCCAAGAAACACCCAAAAACATTCAGTACTTC. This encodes CASSQETPKNIQYF.

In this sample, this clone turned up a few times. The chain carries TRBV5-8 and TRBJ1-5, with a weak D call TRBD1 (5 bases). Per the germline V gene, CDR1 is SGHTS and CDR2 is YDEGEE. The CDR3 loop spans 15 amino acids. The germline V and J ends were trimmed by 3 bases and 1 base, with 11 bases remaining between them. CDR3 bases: TGTGCCAGCAGCTCCAGGGCCGGGAGCAATCAGCCCCAGCATTTT. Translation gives CASSSRAGSNQPQHF.

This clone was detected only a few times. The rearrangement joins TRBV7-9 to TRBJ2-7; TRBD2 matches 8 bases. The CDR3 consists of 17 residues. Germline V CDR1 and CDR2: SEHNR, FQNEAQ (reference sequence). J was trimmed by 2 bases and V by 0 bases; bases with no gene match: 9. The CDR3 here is CASSLAALAGKPYEQYF. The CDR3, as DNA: TGTGCCAGCAGCTTAGCGGCCCTAGCGGGCAAACCCTACGAGCAGTACTTC.

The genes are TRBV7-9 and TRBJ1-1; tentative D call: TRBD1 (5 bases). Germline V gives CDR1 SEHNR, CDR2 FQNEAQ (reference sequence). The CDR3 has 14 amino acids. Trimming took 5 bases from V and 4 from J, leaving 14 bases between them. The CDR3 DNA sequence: TGTGCCAGCAGCGCACCGACGGGGGTCACTGAAGCTTTCTTT. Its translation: CASSAPTGVTEAFF.

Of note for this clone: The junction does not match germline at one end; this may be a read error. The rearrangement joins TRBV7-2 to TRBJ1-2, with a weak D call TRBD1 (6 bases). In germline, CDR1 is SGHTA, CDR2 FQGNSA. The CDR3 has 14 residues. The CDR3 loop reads CASSLAGTSYSASF. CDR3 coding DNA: TGTGCCAGCAGCTTAGCTGGGACAAGCTATTCAGCTAGCTTC.